This TCR beta chain was sequenced during a study of human versus mouse CDR3 diversity and MHC coevolution. Study information: immunoSEQ was reported to reach one in 200,000 T cells sensitivity. Findings of the study overall: iCHAO1 estimated the human TCR beta repertoire at roughly 1.5 million clonotypes. Clonal inequality was lowest in two of the three human donors.

The assay was immunoSEQ multiplex PCR, and TCRdb's table has in-frame clones only and misses some. The sample has about 77,000 clones, roughly 92% seen once; the top ten hold roughly 0.16%. CDR1 is SGHRS, CDR2 YFSETQ, per germline. The ends lost 5 bases at V and 1 base at J; junction bases unmatched: 2. The length of the CDR3 is 13 residues. Sorting isolated naive CD4 T cells lacking CD45RO and expressing CD62L. This clone has just one count. Its cognate antigen is unknown. The genes are TRBV5-1 and TRBJ2-5; 7 bases are shared with TRBD2. The sample was naive CD4+ T cells from blood. Subset reported: CD45RO-negative CD62L-positive naive CD4 T cells. The TCR sequence derives from a person aged 25-75 years in good health. The CDR3 loop is CASRTGGQETQYF. The CDR3 nucleotides are TGCGCCAGCAGGACGGGAGGCCAAGAGACCCAGTACTTC.